Presented here are 5 T cell receptor beta chains from one specimen sequenced in a study of blood T cells in healthy people across ages. A sample-barcoded 5' primer and a J-beta primer mix were used in a second PCR of roughly 6 to 11 cycles. One entry per CDR3 protein results from TCRdb running MiXCR on the 5' RACE reads. The data show some 1.7 million distinct CDR3 sequences, roughly 27% seen once. The sequenced material came from blood. The receptors stem from a woman in her 30s in good health.

This clonotype was seen repeatedly, ten times or more. The genes are TRBV20-1 and TRBJ2-7, with TRBD2 matching 7 bases. Germline V lookup: CDR1 DFQATT, CDR2 SNEGSKA (reference sequence). Trimming removed 0 bases from V and 7 bases from J; junction bases left unmatched: 15. The CDR3 is 16 residues long. The CDR3 DNA sequence: TGCAGTGCTAGAGATCGAATGTTAGCGGGTCTTAGAGAGCAGTACTTC. The encoded protein is CSARDRMLAGLREQYF.

The chain is built from TRBV28 and TRBJ1-4; no clear D. Between the trimmed V and J ends, which lost 8 bases and 11 bases, there was a span of 18 bases. This CDR3 has 13 residues. Germline CDR1 and CDR2: MDHEN and SYDVKM. The CDR3, as DNA: TGTGCCAGCCTCTTATCCCCGGGTTTGAAACTGTTTTTT. Translated, it gives CASLLSPGLKLFF.

CDR3 region: CASSIAQLAGVTDTQYF. The CDR3 nucleotides are TGTGCCAGTAGTATAGCCCAACTAGCGGGAGTCACAGATACGCAGTATTTT. The rearrangement joins TRBV19 to TRBJ2-3; 11 nucleotides agree with TRBD2. There are 17 residues in the CDR3. J lost 2 bases, V lost 1 base, and 5 bases had no gene match. Per germline, CDR1 LNHDA and CDR2 SQIVND (reference sequence).

The chain couples TRBV10-3 to TRBJ2-5, with 8 positions matching TRBD2. J lost 2 bases, V lost 0 bases, and 5 bases had no gene match. The germline gives CDR1 ENHRY, CDR2 SYGVKD. This CDR3 region has 16 residues. This chain's CDR3 is CAISESGSGAQETQYF. CDR3 DNA: TGTGCCATCAGTGAGTCGGGTAGCGGGGCTCAAGAGACCCAGTACTTC.

This clonotype was detected ten times or more. This CDR3 is CSVWGVSELGYGYTF. The CDR3 nucleotides are TGCAGCGTGTGGGGGGTTTCAGAACTAGGCTATGGCTACACCTTC. The chain combines TRBV29-1 with TRBJ1-2, with a tentative D call TRBD1 (5 bases). V was pared by 6 bases and J by 4 bases, with 21 bases between. The CDR3 length is 15 residues. Per the germline V gene, CDR1 is SQVTM and CDR2 is ANQGSEA.